This TCR beta chain comes out of a study of cytomegalovirus exposure and HLA in healthy donors. On the study more broadly: Approximately 80 million unique TCRs from HLA-typed donors were held in an early data release. Caucasian-associated ancestry cluster membership applied to just over 80% of under 450 genotyped donors.

Study-wide results and caveats: HLA-A and HLA-B allele assignments for most subjects were reportedly predicted accurately using TCR beta sequences.

About this clone: The antigen is not known.

After removal of 3 bases from V and 9 bases from J, the junction contained 7 bases not matched to a gene. The CDR3 contains 16 residues. Germline-derived CDR1 and CDR2 are SGHVS and FQNEAQ. Researchers ran the PCR with 60 Vbeta and 13 Jbeta primers. Assay used: immunoSEQ multiplex PCR; TCRdb lists only in-frame clones, some missing. The sample includes fewer than 150,000 clones, 80% of them seen just once. Sequencing was carried out using PBMCs. This TCR came from a man between 35 and 55 years old in good health and CMV-seronegative. This sequence joins TRBV7-8 and TRBJ1-6; TRBD1 agrees at 11 bases. DNA of the CDR3: TGTGCCAGCAGCTTCACCGCCGGGACAGGGGGTTCACCCCTCCACTTT. It specifies CASSFTAGTGGSPLHF.